Sequencing of this TCR beta chain was carried out in a study of blood T cell repertoires in COVID-19. Across the whole study: The United States, Italy and Spain were the sources of the acute and convalescent COVID-19 samples.

As processed by the authors: Amplification with reference gene primers provided the estimates of nucleated cell counts. Sequencing used immunoSEQ multiplex PCR; TCRdb keeps in-frame clones, though not all of them. That table is the source of V, J and clone size, and D and trimming were worked out from the DNA. The sample includes fewer than 200,000 clones, roughly 85% of them seen just once. The CDR3 runs to 13 residues. The V segment lost 3 bases and the J segment 6 bases; nucleotides outside the gene matches: 1. The chain joins TRBV12-3 or TRBV12-4 to TRBJ1-4, with 7 bases matching TRBD1. The clonotype was recovered from a man aged 55 to 70 who had recovered from COVID-19. Input material: PBMCs or T cells enriched from blood (not recorded which). The chain's CDR3 is CASSLTGYEKLFF. The CDR3 DNA reads as TGTGCCAGCAGTTTGACAGGGTATGAAAAACTGTTTTTT.